The 3 T cell receptor beta chains below were found in one sample sequenced in a study of graft-versus-host responses after intestinal transplantation. The antigens for these receptors are not known. Data came from immunoSEQ multiplex PCR; TCRdb stores just in-frame clones and leaves some out. Of around 120,000 clones listed, about nine tenths are singletons. Sequencing was performed on unstimulated CD4+ T cells sorted from spleen or lymph node cells, taken before intestinal transplant. These receptors originate from a human donor who received an intestinal transplant.

The chain couples TRBV18 to TRBJ1-6; D is ambiguous. This CDR3 is 13 amino acids long. CDR1 and CDR2 from the germline V gene are KGHSH and LQKENI. V was shortened by 4 bases and J by 7 bases, with 8 bases between the two germline ends. Written as DNA, the CDR3 is TGTGCCAGCTCACGTACAGAGAATTCACCCCTCCACTTT. Translating gives CASSRTENSPLHF.

The gene calls are TRBV2 and TRBJ2-1; D is perhaps TRBD2 (5 bases). The CDR3 is made up of 13 amino acids. Per the germline V gene, CDR1 is SNHLY and CDR2 is FYNNEI. V was pared by 6 bases and J by 6 bases, with 12 bases between. In DNA form, the CDR3 reads TGTGCCAGCAGATACTCTAGCTCCAATGAGCAGTTCTTC. Residues: CASRYSSSNEQFF.

The genes are TRBV6-1 and TRBJ1-2, with 8 bases fitting TRBD1. The trim removed 5 bases at V and 7 bases at J, leaving 9 bases unmatched. The germline CDR1 and CDR2 sequences are MNHNS and SASEGT. The CDR3 extends over 14 amino acids. The CDR3 DNA follows: TGTGCCAGCAGTAAAGTCCCAACAGGGGGTGGCTACACCTTC. Its protein product is CASSKVPTGGGYTF.